The subject of this entry is one T cell receptor beta chain. Its matching antigen is unknown. This entry is derived from a study of T cell responses to AZD1222 COVID-19 vaccine. Study-wide context: Pooled samples include second doses given at about 4 or 12 weeks.

In germline, CDR1 is SGHTA, CDR2 FQGNSA. The V and J ends lost 3 bases and 8 bases, in that order; junction bases with no gene match: 5. The CDR3 spans 15 residues. This table comes from immunoSEQ multiplex PCR, and its TCRdb copy is limited to in-frame clones, with some not included. The sample has some 100,000 clones; around nine tenths are singletons. General study findings and limits: Nearly half of spike-specific TCRs reportedly target unmutated variant regions. Seropositivity was recorded at baseline in only 6 or 7 AZD1222 recipients. White British ancestry dominated among donors, who included more females, and clonal diversity was possibly underestimated.

This receptor was identified in an adult in good health. This chain links TRBV7-2 with TRBJ1-6; 9 bases align to TRBD1. The input for sequencing was peripheral blood, taken on day 0 of AZD1222 vaccination. The CDR3 DNA reads as TGTGCCAGCAGCTTGGGACAGGGACTTTATTCACCCCTCCACTTT. Amino acid sequence: CASSLGQGLYSPLHF.